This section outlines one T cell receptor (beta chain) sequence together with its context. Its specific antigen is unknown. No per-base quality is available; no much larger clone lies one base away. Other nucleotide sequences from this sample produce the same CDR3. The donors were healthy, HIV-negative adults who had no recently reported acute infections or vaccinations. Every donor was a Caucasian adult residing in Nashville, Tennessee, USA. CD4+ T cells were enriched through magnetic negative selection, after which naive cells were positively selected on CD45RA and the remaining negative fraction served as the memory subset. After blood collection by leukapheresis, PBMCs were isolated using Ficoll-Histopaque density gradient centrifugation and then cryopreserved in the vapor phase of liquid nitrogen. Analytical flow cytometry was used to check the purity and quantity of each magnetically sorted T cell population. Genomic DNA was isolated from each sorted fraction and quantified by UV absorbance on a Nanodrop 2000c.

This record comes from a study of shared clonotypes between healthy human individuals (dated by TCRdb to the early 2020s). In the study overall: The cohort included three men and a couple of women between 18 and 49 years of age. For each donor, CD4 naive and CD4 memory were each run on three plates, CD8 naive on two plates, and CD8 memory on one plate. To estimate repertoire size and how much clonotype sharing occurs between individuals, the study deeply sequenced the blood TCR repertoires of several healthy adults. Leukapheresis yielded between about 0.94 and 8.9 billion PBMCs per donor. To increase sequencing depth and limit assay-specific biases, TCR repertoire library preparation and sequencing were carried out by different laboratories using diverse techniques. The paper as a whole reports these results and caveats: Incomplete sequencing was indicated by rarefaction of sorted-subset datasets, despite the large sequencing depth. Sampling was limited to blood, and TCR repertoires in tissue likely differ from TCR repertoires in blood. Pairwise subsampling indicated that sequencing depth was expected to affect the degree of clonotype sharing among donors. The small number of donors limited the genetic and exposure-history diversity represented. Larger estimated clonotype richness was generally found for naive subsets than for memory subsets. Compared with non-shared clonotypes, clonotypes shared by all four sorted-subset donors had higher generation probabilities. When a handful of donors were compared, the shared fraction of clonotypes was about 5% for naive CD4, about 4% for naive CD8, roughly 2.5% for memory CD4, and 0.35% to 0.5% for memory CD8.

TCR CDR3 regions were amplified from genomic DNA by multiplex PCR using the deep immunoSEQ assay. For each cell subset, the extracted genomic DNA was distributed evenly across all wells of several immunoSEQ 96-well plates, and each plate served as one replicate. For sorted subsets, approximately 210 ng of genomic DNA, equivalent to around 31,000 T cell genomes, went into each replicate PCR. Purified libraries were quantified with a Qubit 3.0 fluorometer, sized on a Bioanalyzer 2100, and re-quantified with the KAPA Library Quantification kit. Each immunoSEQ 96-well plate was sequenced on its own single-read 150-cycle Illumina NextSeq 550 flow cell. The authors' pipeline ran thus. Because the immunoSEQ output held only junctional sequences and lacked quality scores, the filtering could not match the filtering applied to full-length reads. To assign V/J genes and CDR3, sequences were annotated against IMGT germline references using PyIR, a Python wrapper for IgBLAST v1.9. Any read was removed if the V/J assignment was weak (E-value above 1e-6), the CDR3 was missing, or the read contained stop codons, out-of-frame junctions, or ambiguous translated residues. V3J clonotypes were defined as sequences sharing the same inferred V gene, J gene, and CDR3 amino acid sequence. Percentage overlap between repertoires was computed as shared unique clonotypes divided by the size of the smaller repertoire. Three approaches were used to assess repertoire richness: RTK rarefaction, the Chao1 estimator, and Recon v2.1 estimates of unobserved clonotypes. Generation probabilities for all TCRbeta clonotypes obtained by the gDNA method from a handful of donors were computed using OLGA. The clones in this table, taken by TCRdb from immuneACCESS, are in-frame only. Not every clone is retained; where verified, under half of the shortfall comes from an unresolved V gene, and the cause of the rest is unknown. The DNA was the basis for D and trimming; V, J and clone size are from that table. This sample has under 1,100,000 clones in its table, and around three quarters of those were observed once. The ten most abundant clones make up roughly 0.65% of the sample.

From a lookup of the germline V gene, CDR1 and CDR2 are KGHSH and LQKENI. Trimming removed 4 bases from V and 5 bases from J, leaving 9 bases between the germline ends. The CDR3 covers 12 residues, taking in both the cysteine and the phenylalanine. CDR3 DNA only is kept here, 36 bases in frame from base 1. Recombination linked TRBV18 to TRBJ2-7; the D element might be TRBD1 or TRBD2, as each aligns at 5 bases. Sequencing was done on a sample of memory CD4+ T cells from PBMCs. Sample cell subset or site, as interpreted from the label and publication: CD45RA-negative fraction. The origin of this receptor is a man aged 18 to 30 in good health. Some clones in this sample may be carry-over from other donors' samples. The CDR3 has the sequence CASSLKGHEQYF. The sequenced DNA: TGTGCCAGCTCACTCAAGGGACACGAGCAGTACTTC.